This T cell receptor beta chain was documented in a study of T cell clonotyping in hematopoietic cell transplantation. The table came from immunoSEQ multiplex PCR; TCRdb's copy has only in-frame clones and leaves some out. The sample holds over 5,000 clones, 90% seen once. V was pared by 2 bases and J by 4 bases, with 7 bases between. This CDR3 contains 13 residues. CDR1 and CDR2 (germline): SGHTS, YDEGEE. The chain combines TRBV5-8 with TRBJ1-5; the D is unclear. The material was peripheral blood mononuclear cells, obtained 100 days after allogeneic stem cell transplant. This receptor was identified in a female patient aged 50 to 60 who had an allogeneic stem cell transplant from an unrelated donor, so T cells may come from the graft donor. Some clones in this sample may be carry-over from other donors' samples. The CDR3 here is CASSLLTNQPQHF. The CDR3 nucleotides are TGTGCCAGCAGCTTACTAACGAATCAGCCCCAGCATTTT.